The source of this TCR beta chain is a study of control samples from healthy donors and cancer patients. TCRdb keeps only in-frame clones here, not all; method: immunoSEQ multiplex PCR. Of some 160,000 clones listed, roughly 90% are singletons. V lost 6 bases and J lost 3, with 6 bases in between. Looked up from germline, CDR1 is MDHEN and CDR2 is SYDVKM. This CDR3 spans 11 amino acids. This TCR was sampled from a young woman in good health. The chain is built from TRBV28 and TRBJ2-7; no clear D. Sequencing was done on a sample of blood. The CDR3 sequence: CASSLIYEQYF. The CDR3 DNA follows: TGTGCCAGCAGCCTTATCTACGAGCAGTACTTC.